What follows is one T cell receptor beta chain and its context. This sample also contains other DNA sequences that code for the same CDR3. The data belong to a study of blood T cell repertoires in COVID-19. Whole-study context: The United States, Italy and Spain provided the acute and convalescent COVID-19 samples.

Participants had their cohort set by participant-reported clinical history. The repertoire was sequenced with immunoSEQ multiplex PCR; TCRdb's copy has only in-frame clones and lacks some. The sample includes 200,000 to 250,000 clones, about 86% of them seen just once. This receptor was taken from a woman aged 50 to 60 in a cohort exposed to, infected with or recovered from COVID-19 (not recorded which). The source material was PBMCs or T cells enriched from blood (not recorded which).

The DNA for the CDR3 is TGCGCCAGCAGCTTTCAGGGATTGGAGACCCAGTACTTC. It specifies CASSFQGLETQYF. V is TRBV5-1 and J is TRBJ2-5; D might be TRBD1 (5 bases). The CDR3 contains 13 residues. CDR1 and CDR2 from the germline V gene are SGHRS and YFSETQ. V was shortened by 2 bases and J by 5 bases, with 10 bases between the two germline ends. Filled out from reference TRBV5-1 and TRBJ2-5, the complete variable domain reads KAGVTQTPRYLIKTRGQQVTLSCSPISGHRSVSWYQQTPGQGLQFLFEYFSETQRNKGNFPGRFSGRQFSNSRSEMNVSTLELGDSALYLCASSFQGLETQYFGPGTRLLVL.